The present T cell receptor (beta chain) was sequenced within a study of PD-L1 blockade in urothelial cancer (dated by TCRdb to 2015 to 2018). About the full investigation: Therapy was started at some point between 2013 and 2015 for all patients, and atezolizumab 1,200 mg was administered intravenously every 3 weeks. Twenty-five of 29 patients were males with bladder-origin urothelial cancer, and about 65% of the roughly 30 reported a prior smoking history. An ECOG performance status of 0 or 1 was recorded for the patients, and 0 to 3 prior chemotherapy regimens had been received by the patients. Blood samples were analyzed 3 weeks after the start of treatment (second dose) and 6 weeks after the start of treatment. A median of about 150,000 T cells and around 81,000 unique TCRs was obtained from blood samples, and a median clonality of roughly 0.082 was observed. An exploratory multi-omic analysis was conducted of the somatic, immune and clinical correlates of response to PD-L1 blockade with atezolizumab in urothelial cancer. Pretreatment tumor samples, along with matched peripheral blood serially collected before and after atezolizumab treatment, were subjected to TCR sequencing. Durable clinical benefit was defined as a progression-free survival longer than 6 months, and TCR features were additionally tested against progression-free survival and overall survival. In the same patients, pretreatment tumors underwent whole exome sequencing and RNA sequencing in addition to TCR sequencing. Durable clinical benefit was achieved by nine patients but not by the remaining 20. Approximately 30 patients had pretreatment blood TCR-seq, 24 had at least one posttreatment blood collection, and 24 had tumor TCR-seq. General study outcomes and caveats: A pretreatment peripheral blood TCR clonality below the median was linked to improved progression-free and overall survival. Among patients with durable benefit, tumor-associated TCR clones showed greater expansion in peripheral blood 3 weeks after treatment started (n of about 20, p = 0.022). Because the sample size was small (n of about 27) and many of the analyses were exploratory, the results are meant to be hypothesis-generating.

Taken from the germline V gene, the CDR1 and CDR2 loops are SGHAT and FQNNGV. The CDR3 goes from the cysteine to the phenylalanine over 16 residues. The entry retains the CDR3 DNA only, 48 bases that are in frame from base 1. Clipping removes 1 base from V and 6 bases from J, with 5 as the unmatched junction base count. The cohort comprised about 30 patients with locally advanced or metastatic urothelial carcinoma treated at Memorial Sloan Kettering on a trial protocol. Peripheral blood mononuclear cells were collected from each patient pretreatment and during treatment, giving between 1 and 8 total time points per patient. The Qiagen DNeasy Blood extraction kit was used to purify genomic DNA from total PBMCs and tumor samples. Collected pretreatment and during treatment, PBMCs were isolated and stored as previously described. To note about this clone: Its antigen remains undetermined. No much larger clone is present one base from it, and per-base qualities are unavailable.

Synthetic TCR analog templates were spiked into each PCR so that absolute template abundance could be estimated from read counts. The immunoSEQ assay was used to amplify TCRbeta CDR3 regions from genomic DNA with bias-controlled V and J gene primers. Rearranged TCRbeta segments were sequenced at approximately 20X coverage. The study's own analysis went as follows. Sequencing errors were corrected by clustering, and CDR3s were annotated against IMGT so that V, D and J genes could be assigned. Downstream analyses used only productive TCRbeta rearrangements, leaving out any out-of-frame or stop-codon sequences. Clonality was computed as one minus Shannon entropy normalized by the log of the number of unique productive sequences. Fisher's exact test with Benjamini-Hochberg correction, at a threshold of adjusted p below 0.01, was used to find clones that differed between time points or between blood and tumor. TCRdb limited this immuneACCESS table to in-frame rearrangements with V and J called. A share of clones is missing; checked studies link under half to unresolved V genes, and the rest is unexplained. The D gene and trimming were derived from the DNA, and the V and J assignments and clone size from that table. The sample yields about 52,000 clones; approximately 80% were counted once. Approximately 3.3% of the sample lies in the top ten.

The receptor comes from a man in his 70s with urothelial cancer. The receptor chain draws on TRBV11-2 and TRBJ2-1, and TRBD1 aligns with 11 junction nucleotides. This sample comprised PBMCs, obtained around atezolizumab (anti-PD-L1) treatment. This receptor carries the CDR3 CASSLVRDRGSNEQFF. The bases are TGTGCCAGCAGCTTAGTTAGGGACAGGGGGTCCAATGAGCAGTTCTTC.